The clone carrying this TCR beta chain was seen a few times. The data derive from a study of blood T cells in healthy people across ages. The CDR3 runs to 14 residues. CDR1 and CDR2 from the germline V gene are MDHEN and SYDVKM. The ends lost 1 base at V and 6 bases at J; junction bases unmatched: 5. With a J-beta primer mix and a sample-barcoded 5' primer, a second PCR ran roughly 7 to 11 cycles. MiXCR was run by TCRdb on the 5' RACE reads, yielding one entry per CDR3 protein. The sample records 550,000 to 750,000 distinct CDR3 sequences, under 25% being singletons. The chain is built from TRBV28 and TRBJ2-7, with 8 nucleotides matching TRBD2. The receptor was derived from a man aged 70 or older in good health. The sequenced sample was blood. For the CDR3, the DNA is TGTGCCAGCAGTTTATTAGCGGGACTCGGCGAGCAGTACTTC. Its protein is CASSLLAGLGEQYF.